Each of the 23 T cell receptor beta chains below was sequenced from the same sample in a study of patients and donors after allogeneic stem cell transplantation. TCRdb re-called the RT-PCR reads with MiXCR, one entry per CDR3 protein. The sample lists some 960,000 distinct CDR3 sequences, 18% occurring once. The sequencing input was blood, either unsorted or a sorted T cell fraction (not recorded which). These receptors originate from a human donor who was either an allogeneic HSCT recipient or a stem cell or donor lymphocyte infusion donor (not recorded which). It is not recorded whose cells these are; they may come from a transplant donor.

This clonotype was observed a handful of times. The chain employs TRBV9 and TRBJ1-4; D is possibly TRBD1 (5 bases). Germline loops: CDR1 SGDLS, CDR2 YYNGEE. CDR3 length: 17 amino acids. The germline V and J ends were trimmed by 0 bases and 3 bases, with 15 bases remaining between them. CDR3 amino acids: CASSVGGGSGANEKLFF. DNA for the CDR3: TGTGCCAGCAGCGTAGGAGGAGGATCGGGGGCTAATGAAAAACTGTTTTTT.

V is TRBV11-1 and J is TRBJ2-2, with D possibly called TRBD1 or TRBD2 (5 bases each). Germline CDR1 SGHAT, CDR2 FQDESV (reference sequence). This CDR3 contains 17 residues. With 3 bases removed from V and 1 base from J, the gap between germline ends came to 15 bases. CDR3 loop: CASSFPDGAVNTGELFF. As DNA, the CDR3 is TGTGCCAGCAGCTTCCCCGACGGGGCCGTGAACACCGGGGAGCTGTTTTTT.

V usage is TRBV5-5 and J usage is TRBJ2-1; the D call may be TRBD1 or TRBD2 (5 bases each). Germline V gene lookup returns CDR1 SGHKS and CDR2 YYEKEE (reference sequence). The CDR3 length is 15 residues. V lost 0 bases to trimming and J lost 15 bases, with 22 bases between them. The CDR3, as DNA: TGTGCCAGCAGCTTGGCCGATGACACGGGGACGAAGAGGTTCTTC. Translation gives CASSLADDTGTKRFF.

This clonotype was seen once. V gene TRBV7-2 combines with J gene TRBJ2-7, with 12 nucleotides matching TRBD1. This CDR3 is 13 amino acids long. Germline V CDR1 and CDR2: SGHTA, FQGNSA. J gave up 7 bases and V 7 bases, and 5 bases lay outside the gene matches. Written as DNA, the CDR3 is TGTGCCAGCAAGGGACAGGGGGCTAAGGAGCAGTACTTC. As protein: CASKGQGAKEQYF.

The V call is TRBV30, the J call TRBJ1-5; no firm D call. Looked up from germline, CDR1 is GTSNPN and CDR2 is SVGIG (reference sequence). V was shortened by 3 bases and J by 0 bases, with 12 bases between the two germline ends. CDR3 length equals 15 residues. The CDR3 sequence: CAWSVGPASNQPQHF. For the CDR3, the DNA is TGTGCCTGGAGCGTGGGCCCAGCTAGCAATCAGCCCCAGCATTTT.

The chain carries TRBV5-6 and TRBJ2-7; 10 nucleotides agree with TRBD1. J lost 1 base, V lost 5 bases, and 6 bases had no gene match. Germline V gene sequence: CDR1 SGHDT, CDR2 YYEEEE. The CDR3 contains 15 residues. The CDR3 DNA follows: TGTGCCAGCAGTCCCGGGACAGGGGCGTCCTACGAGCAGTACTTC. Encoded protein: CASSPGTGASYEQYF. Based on the CDR3 plus reference TRBV5-6 and TRBJ2-7, the full variable domain is DAGVTQSPTHLIKTRGQQVTLRCSPKSGHDTVSWYQQALGQGPQFIFQYYEEEERQRGNFPDRFSGHQFPNYSSELNVNALLLGDSALYLCASSPGTGASYEQYFGPGTRLTVT.

This clonotype was found many times. The junction does not match germline at one end; this may be a read error. The genes are TRBV4-3 and TRBJ1-1; D might be TRBD1 (5 bases). The CDR3 contains 14 residues. Per the germline V gene, CDR1 is LGHNA and CDR2 is YSLEER. CDR3 loop: CASSQDTGNTEAFF. CDR3 in DNA: TGTGCCAGCAGCCAAGATACAGGGAACACTGAAGCTTTCTTT.

This clonotype occurred a few times. The rearrangement joins TRBV19 to TRBJ1-1; the D is unclear. Per germline, CDR1 LNHDA and CDR2 SQIVND (reference sequence). The CDR3 runs to 13 residues. Trimming shortened V by 7 bases and J by 0 bases, and 9 bases separated the two germline ends. Written as DNA, the CDR3 is TGTGCCAGTACCCTGGGAATGAACACTGAAGCTTTCTTT. Protein sequence: CASTLGMNTEAFF.

This clonotype has just a few counts. The chain combines TRBV20-1 with TRBJ2-5; D is unclear. The V and J ends lost 2 bases and 4 bases respectively, with 8 bases between them. Germline CDR1 reads DFQATT; CDR2 reads SNEGSKA (reference sequence). This CDR3 has 12 amino acids. The CDR3 loop is CSARYSAETQYF. CDR3 coding DNA: TGCAGTGCTAGATACTCGGCAGAGACCCAGTACTTC.

The V gene is TRBV20-1, the J gene TRBJ2-1, with 9 bases lining up with TRBD2. V dropped 1 base and J dropped 4; count of bases not matched to a gene: 11. The CDR3 has 17 residues. Germline CDR1 DFQATT, CDR2 SNEGSKA (reference sequence). The CDR3 here is CSARGGLAGNQYNEQFF. The DNA for the CDR3 is TGCAGTGCTAGAGGCGGGCTAGCGGGGAATCAATACAATGAGCAGTTCTTC.

The gene calls are TRBV18 and TRBJ2-1; D possibly corresponds to TRBD2 (5 bases). V was cut by 3 bases and J by 10 bases, with 16 bases left in between. The length of the CDR3 is 14 residues. Germline loops: CDR1 KGHSH, CDR2 LQKENI. As DNA, the CDR3 is TGTGCCAGCTCACCGTACAGCCGGAGCGGCGAGCAGTTCTTC. Encoded protein: CASSPYSRSGEQFF.

At least ten counts were recorded for this clonotype. The chain joins TRBV12-3 or TRBV12-4 to TRBJ1-2; no firm D call. The CDR3 is made up of 14 amino acids. V shed 5 bases and J shed 2 bases, with 12 bases lying between them. CDR3 loop: CASSPRTENYGYTF. CDR3 nucleotide sequence: TGTGCCAGCAGTCCTCGGACTGAGAACTATGGCTACACCTTC.

This chain connects TRBV2 to TRBJ1-1; D gene uncertain. The CDR3 has 15 amino acids. Germline V lookup: CDR1 SNHLY, CDR2 FYNNEI. V was pared by 8 bases and J by 1 base, with 17 bases between. CDR3 nucleotides: TGTGCCAGCCTACTCTCGGTCGAGGGGAACACTGAAGCTTTCTTT. It codes for CASLLSVEGNTEAFF.

V gene TRBV12-3 or TRBV12-4 combines with J gene TRBJ2-7; D possibly corresponds to TRBD2 (5 bases). The CDR3 sequence is 14 residues long. V was cut by 6 bases and J by 0 bases, with 12 bases left in between. In nucleotides, the CDR3 is TGTGCCAGCAGATCTAACGGGGTCTCCTACGAGCAGTACTTC. This encodes CASRSNGVSYEQYF.

In its sample, this clonotype was seen a few times. The chain recombines TRBV20-1 with TRBJ2-3, with D hard to call. This CDR3 has 14 amino acids. CDR1 is DFQATT, CDR2 SNEGSKA, per germline (reference sequence). The V end was cut by 3 bases, the J end by 2 bases, with 12 bases between. The CDR3 DNA is TGCAGTGCTAGTAACAGAGTAAACACAGATACGCAGTATTTT. Encoded protein: CSASNRVNTDTQYF.

The chain combines TRBV7-2 with TRBJ2-7, with D tentatively TRBD2 (5 bases). The V and J ends lost 6 bases and 4 bases respectively, with 13 bases between them. Germline CDR1 SGHTA, CDR2 FQGNSA. The CDR3 runs to 13 residues. The CDR3 DNA follows: TGTGCCAGCAGAGAGGGCCTCCGGTACGAGCAGTACTTC. Amino acid sequence: CASREGLRYEQYF.

This rearrangement joins TRBV2 to TRBJ2-3; the match to TRBD2 covers 7 bases. The V segment lost 6 bases and the J segment 4 bases; nucleotides outside the gene matches: 7. The CDR3 consists of 14 residues. CDR1 and CDR2 from the germline V gene are SNHLY and FYNNEI. CDR3 sequence: CASRGEGRADTQYF. CDR3 sequence (DNA): TGTGCCAGCAGGGGGGAGGGCCGGGCAGATACGCAGTATTTT.

There are a few counts of this clonotype. This chain joins TRBV7-8 and TRBJ2-7; D might be TRBD2 (5 bases). Germline loops: CDR1 SGHVS, CDR2 FQNEAQ. Trimming stripped 0 bases from V and 1 base from J, with 13 bases between. The CDR3 has 16 amino acids. CDR3 bases: TGTGCCAGCAGCTTAGCAATTAGCGCTAAATCCTACGAGCAGTACTTC. As protein: CASSLAISAKSYEQYF.

The rearrangement uses TRBV19 and TRBJ2-7, with D possibly called TRBD1 or TRBD2 (5 bases each). V was cut by 8 bases and J by 4 bases, with 21 bases left in between. This CDR3 comprises 15 residues. Germline assignment: CDR1 LNHDA and CDR2 SQIVND (reference sequence). CDR3 protein: CASADPGTDHYEQYF. The CDR3 DNA reads TGTGCCAGTGCCGATCCGGGGACCGACCATTACGAGCAGTACTTC. Using reference TRBV19 and TRBJ2-7 for the parts outside the CDR3, the full variable domain is DGGITQSPKYLFRKEGQNVTLSCEQNLNHDAMYWYRQDPGQGLRLIYYSQIVNDFQKGDIAEGYSVSREKKESFPLTVTSAQKNPTAFYLCASADPGTDHYEQYFGPGTRLTVT.

The J gene is TRBJ2-7, the V gene TRBV28; 12 bases are a match to TRBD2. The J segment lost 7 bases and the V segment lost 6 bases, leaving 10 bases of the junction unmatched. The CDR3 extends over 15 amino acids. Germline values: CDR1 MDHEN, CDR2 SYDVKM. The CDR3 DNA reads as TGTGCCAGCAGCCTCGGACTAGCGGGGAGGAGGGAGCAGTACTTC. Protein: CASSLGLAGRREQYF.

V is TRBV2 and J is TRBJ2-2; 8 bases line up with TRBD1. The CDR3 has 14 residues. V shed 3 bases, J shed 5 bases, and the junction held 2 bases outside the gene matches. From germline, CDR1 is SNHLY and CDR2 FYNNEI. The CDR3 protein is CASSEQGATGELFF. CDR3 in DNA: TGTGCCAGCAGTGAGCAGGGGGCTACCGGGGAGCTGTTTTTT.

This clonotype was observed a few times. The CDR3 DNA follows: TGTGCCAGCAGTTCGGTAGCAGAGACCCAGTACTTC. This translates into CASSSVAETQYF. The chain carries TRBV6-2 or TRBV6-3 and TRBJ2-5; D remains unclear. Germline V CDR1 and CDR2: MNHEY, SVGEGT. There are 12 residues in the CDR3. Trimming took off 4 bases at V and 4 bases at J, with 7 bases between the two ends.

This clonotype was picked up a small number of times. The chain couples TRBV4-3 to TRBJ2-1; D is undetermined. V was trimmed by 0 bases and J by 6 bases, leaving 18 bases between them. Germline loops: CDR1 LGHNA, CDR2 YSLEER. This CDR3 comprises 17 residues. The CDR3 loop reads CASSQDRDTRPFNEQFF. DNA of the CDR3: TGCGCCAGCAGCCAAGATAGGGATACTCGACCATTCAATGAGCAGTTCTTC.